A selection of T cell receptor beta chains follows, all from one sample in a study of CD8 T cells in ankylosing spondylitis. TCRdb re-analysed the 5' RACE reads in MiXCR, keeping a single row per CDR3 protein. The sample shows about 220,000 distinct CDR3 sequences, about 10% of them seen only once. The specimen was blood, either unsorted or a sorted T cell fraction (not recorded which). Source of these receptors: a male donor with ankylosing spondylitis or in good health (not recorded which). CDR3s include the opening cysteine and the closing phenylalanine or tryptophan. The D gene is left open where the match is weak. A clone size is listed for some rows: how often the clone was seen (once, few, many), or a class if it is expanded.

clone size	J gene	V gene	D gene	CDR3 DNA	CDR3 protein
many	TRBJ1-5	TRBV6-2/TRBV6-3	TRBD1	TGTGCCAGCAGCCATCCCCGGGACAGAAACAATCAGCCCCAGCATTTT	CASSHPRDRNNQPQHF
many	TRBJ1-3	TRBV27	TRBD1	TGTGCCAGCAGTTTATCTCTGGGGACAGCCCAAGGAGTCTCTGGAAACACCATATATTTT	CASSLSLGTAQGVSGNTIYF
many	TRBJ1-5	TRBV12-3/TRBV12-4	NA	TGTGCCAGCAGTCAAGGAAGCCCAGATTTCAATCAGCCCCAGCATTTT	CASSQGSPDFNQPQHF
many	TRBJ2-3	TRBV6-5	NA	TGTGCCAGCAGTTACCAATTGTCAATGGCGACAGATACGCAGTATTTT	CASSYQLSMATDTQYF
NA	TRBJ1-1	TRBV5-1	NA	TGCGCCAGCAGCTTGAGCCAGATGAACACTGAAGCTTTCTTT	CASSLSQMNTEAFF
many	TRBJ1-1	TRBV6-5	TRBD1	TGTGCCAGCCGTATACGTCAGGGGGCGAACGAAGCTTTCTTT	CASRIRQGANEAFF
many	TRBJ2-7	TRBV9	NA	TGTGCCAGCAGCGTAGGACAGTTCTACGAGCAGTACTTC	CASSVGQFYEQYF
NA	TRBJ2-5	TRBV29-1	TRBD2	TGCAGCGACCTTAGCGGGGGTGAGACCCAGTACTTC	CSDLSGGETQYF
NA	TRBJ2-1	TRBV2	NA	TGTGCCAGCAGTGAAGCGGGGGGCCATTTGGGTGAGCAGTTCTTC	CASSEAGGHLGEQFF
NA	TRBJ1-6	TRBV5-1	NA	TGCGCCAGCAGCTTGGCCGGGGCAGGGGATAATTCACCCCTCCACTTT	CASSLAGAGDNSPLHF
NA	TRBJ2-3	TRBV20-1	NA	TGCAGTGCTAGAGATGCCGTTGGGACAGATACGCAGTATTTT	CSARDAVGTDTQYF
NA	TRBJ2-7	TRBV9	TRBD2	TGTGCCAGCAGCGTAGCGGCAGGGAGGGACGAGCAGTACTTC	CASSVAAGRDEQYF
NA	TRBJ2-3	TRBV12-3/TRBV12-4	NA	TGTGCCAGCAGCTCCCAGCCTCAAGGGGCAGATACGCAGTATTTT	CASSSQPQGADTQYF
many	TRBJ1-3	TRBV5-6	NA	TGTGCCAGCAGCTTGAATACAGGTGGAAACACCATATATTTT	CASSLNTGGNTIYF
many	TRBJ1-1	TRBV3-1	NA	TGTGCCAGCAGCCAAGTTCAGGGCGAGGGCACTGAAGCTTTCTTT	CASSQVQGEGTEAFF
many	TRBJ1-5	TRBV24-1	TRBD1	TGTGCCACCAGTGACCCGGGGACAGATAGCAATCAGCCCCAGCATTTT	CATSDPGTDSNQPQHF
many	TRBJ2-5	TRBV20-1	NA	TGCACGCCGGGGACCCAGTACTTC	CTPGTQYF
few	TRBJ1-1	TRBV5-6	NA	TGTGCCAGCAGCTTGCAAGGGGCGGGTGAAGCTTTCTTT	CASSLQGAGEAFF
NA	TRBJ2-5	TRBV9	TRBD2	TGTGCCAGCAGCGCCCGACTAGCGGGGGACCAAGAGACCCAGTACTTC	CASSARLAGDQETQYF
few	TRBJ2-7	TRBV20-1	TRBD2	TGCAGTGCTAGAGTGCGGAAGGGACTAGCTTCCGAGCAGTACTTC	CSARVRKGLASEQYF
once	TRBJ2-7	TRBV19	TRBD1	TGTGCCAGTAGGGAGACAGGGTCGTACGAGCAGTACTTC	CASRETGSYEQYF
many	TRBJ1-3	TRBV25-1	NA	TGTGCCAGCAGTGAAGGTGCAGGGGCCCCCGGAGGAAACACCATATATTTT	CASSEGAGAPGGNTIYF
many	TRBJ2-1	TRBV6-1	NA	TGTGCCAGCAGTGGAGGAATCCGTCTCAATGAGCAGTTCTTC	CASSGGIRLNEQFF
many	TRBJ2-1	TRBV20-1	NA	TGCAGTGTTAGAGAGGTTGGGGAGCAGTTCTTC	CSVREVGEQFF
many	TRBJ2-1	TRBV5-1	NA	TGCGCCAGCAGCTTGGCCCTGGGCGACAATGAGCAGTTCTTC	CASSLALGDNEQFF
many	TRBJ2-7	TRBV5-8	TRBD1	TGTGCCAGCACTCCGGGACAGGGGAACTACGAGCAGTACTTC	CASTPGQGNYEQYF
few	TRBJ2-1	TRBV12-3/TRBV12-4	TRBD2	TGTGCCAGCAGTACGTCCGGGACTAGCGGGACCGGGTATGAGCAGTTCTTC	CASSTSGTSGTGYEQFF
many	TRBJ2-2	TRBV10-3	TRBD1	TGTGCCATCACCGAGGGGGCTGGCGGGGAGCTGTTTTTT	CAITEGAGGELFF
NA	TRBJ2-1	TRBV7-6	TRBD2	TGTGCCAGCAGCTTAGACGTAGCGGGGGACCAGTTCTTC	CASSLDVAGDQFF
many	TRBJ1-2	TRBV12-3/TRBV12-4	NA	TGTGCCAGCAGTTTTGGCAGTACTAACTATGGCTACACCTTC	CASSFGSTNYGYTF
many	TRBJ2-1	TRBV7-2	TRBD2	TGTGCCAGCAGCTTCGGACTAGCAATAGATTACAATGAGCAGTTCTTC	CASSFGLAIDYNEQFF
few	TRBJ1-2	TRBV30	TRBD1	TGTGCCTGGATATGGACAGGGCAGGGTGGCTACACCTTC	CAWIWTGQGGYTF
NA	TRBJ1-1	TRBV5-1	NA	TGCGCCAGCAGCTGGGAAGGGGGTGAAGCTTTCTTT	CASSWEGGEAFF
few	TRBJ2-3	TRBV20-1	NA	TGCAGTGCTAGAATTCAGGGATACACAGATACGCAGTATTTT	CSARIQGYTDTQYF
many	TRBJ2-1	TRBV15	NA	TGTGCCACCAGCAGAGGATTCCAGGGGACTCGCAATGAGCAGTTCTTC	CATSRGFQGTRNEQFF
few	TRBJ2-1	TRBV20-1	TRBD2	TGCAGCACTAGCAGGACCGGACTAGCCCCCAATGAGCAGTTCTTC	CSTSRTGLAPNEQFF
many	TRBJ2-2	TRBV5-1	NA	TGCGCCAGCAGTAGGGACCCCGGGGAGCTGTTTTTT	CASSRDPGELFF
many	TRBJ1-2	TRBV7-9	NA	TGTGCCAGCAGCTTAGTACCCAGCCGCCCCAGCTATGGCTACACCTTC	CASSLVPSRPSYGYTF
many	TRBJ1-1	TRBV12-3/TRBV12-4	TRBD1	TGTGCCAGCAGTTTAGGGTCGACAGGGTCAAACACTGAAGCTTTCTTT	CASSLGSTGSNTEAFF
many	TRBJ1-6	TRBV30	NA	TGTGCCTGGAGACGCCTACGGGGTGAGAATTCACCCCTCCACTTT	CAWRRLRGENSPLHF
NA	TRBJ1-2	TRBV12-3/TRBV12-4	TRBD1	TGTGCCAGCACCCCAGGGGGGCTCGGAACTGGCTACACCTTC	CASTPGGLGTGYTF
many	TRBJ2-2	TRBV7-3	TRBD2	TGTGCCAGCAGCCTGACGGGACTAGCGACGTTCGCGAACACCGGGGAGCTGTTTTTT	CASSLTGLATFANTGELFF
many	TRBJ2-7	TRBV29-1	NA	TGCAGCGCTATTGAGTCCTACGAGCAGTACTTC	CSAIESYEQYF
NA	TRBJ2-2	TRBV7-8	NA	TGTGCCAGCAGCTTGCCCGCCACCGGGGAGCTGTTTTTT	CASSLPATGELFF
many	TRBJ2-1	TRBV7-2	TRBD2	TGTGCCAGCAGCTTAGCTACTAGCGGGGGGGCCTATGAGCAGTTCTTC	CASSLATSGGAYEQFF
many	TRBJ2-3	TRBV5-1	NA	TGCGCCAGCAGCTTGGCCCCTAGCATCTCGCGGAAACGCACAGATACGCAGTATTTT	CASSLAPSISRKRTDTQYF
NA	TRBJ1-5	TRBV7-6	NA	TGTGCCAGCAGCCGGGGGAACACCAATCAGCCCCAGCATTTT	CASSRGNTNQPQHF
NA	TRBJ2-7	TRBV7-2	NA	TGTGCCAGCAGCTCAAGACCTACCGACGAGCAGTACTTC	CASSSRPTDEQYF
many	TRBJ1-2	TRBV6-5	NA	TGTGCCAGCAGTTACTCTCAGGAGTACTATGGCTACACCTTC	CASSYSQEYYGYTF
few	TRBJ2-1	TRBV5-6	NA	TGTGCCAGCAACCCGGGCTCCTACAATGAGCAGTTCTTC	CASNPGSYNEQFF
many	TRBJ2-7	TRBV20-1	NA	TGCAGTGCTAGAGCCCCCCACCGGTACGAGCAGTACTTC	CSARAPHRYEQYF
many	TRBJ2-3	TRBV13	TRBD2	TGTGCCAGCAGCTTACCGGGACTAGCGTACTCAGCGGATACGCAGTATTTT	CASSLPGLAYSADTQYF
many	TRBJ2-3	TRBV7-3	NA	TGTGCCAGCAGCCCTAGCCTGAGCACAGATACGCAGTATTTT	CASSPSLSTDTQYF
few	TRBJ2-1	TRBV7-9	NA	TGTGCCAGCAGCTTACGGGCGGGCCCCAATGAGCAGTTCTTC	CASSLRAGPNEQFF